This is a list of T cell receptor beta chains from one sample in a study of somatic mutations in cytotoxic T cells in rheumatoid arthritis. Clones were sequenced by immunoSEQ multiplex PCR, and TCRdb holds only the in-frame ones, with some missing. The sample has 15,000 to 20,000 clones; over 75% are singletons. Sample: CD8+ T cells sorted from blood. The receptors originated from a young man with rheumatoid arthritis. CDR3s include the opening cysteine and the closing phenylalanine or tryptophan.

j_gene	v_gene	CDR3aa
TRBJ2-3	TRBV7-9	CASSSEDRRQADTQYF
TRBJ2-5	TRBV4-3	CASSQGQGTAETQYF
TRBJ2-3	TRBV7-9	CASSLGLAGGPDTQYF
TRBJ2-7	TRBV9	CASSVAHSHYEQYF
TRBJ1-5	TRBV6-1	CASSPQGESQPQHF
TRBJ2-3	TRBV11-1	CASSSTGMGITDTQYF
TRBJ1-6	TRBV5-6	CASSLEEKPYNSPLHF
TRBJ1-1	TRBV6-5	CASSYSGGDTEAFF
TRBJ2-3	TRBV5-1	CASSLGAGNTDTQYF
TRBJ1-2	TRBV10-2	CASSEVRLGYTF
TRBJ1-6	TRBV30	CAWSVLNSPLHF
TRBJ2-7	TRBV4-3	CASSQDITQSSYEQYF
TRBJ2-7	TRBV25-1	CASGGYEQYF
TRBJ2-3	TRBV9	CASSEGLARDTQYF
TRBJ2-3	TRBV6-5	CASSYSWEGGTDTQYF
TRBJ2-5	TRBV28	CAIRDGVTRTQYF
TRBJ2-5	TRBV21-1	CASSKIPPSGQETQYF
TRBJ2-3	TRBV4-1	CASSRGGLGRGDTQYF
TRBJ2-7	TRBV27	CASSLLGDSYEQYF
TRBJ2-2	TRBV2	CASIRYGRDTGELFF
TRBJ1-2	TRBV19	CASKGGWDYGYTF
TRBJ1-4	TRBV9	CASSGGGSLNEKLFF
TRBJ2-1	TRBV5-6	CASTNHNEQFF
TRBJ1-1	TRBV7-9	CASSSHRAGTTEAFF
TRBJ2-7	TRBV19	CASSPQGVHEQYF
TRBJ2-3	TRBV7-9	CASELEWESSTDTQYF
TRBJ2-3	TRBV30	CAWSPIDTQYF
TRBJ2-7	TRBV9	CASSVTGHYEQYF
TRBJ2-3	TRBV15	CATSRNSGGNTDTQYF